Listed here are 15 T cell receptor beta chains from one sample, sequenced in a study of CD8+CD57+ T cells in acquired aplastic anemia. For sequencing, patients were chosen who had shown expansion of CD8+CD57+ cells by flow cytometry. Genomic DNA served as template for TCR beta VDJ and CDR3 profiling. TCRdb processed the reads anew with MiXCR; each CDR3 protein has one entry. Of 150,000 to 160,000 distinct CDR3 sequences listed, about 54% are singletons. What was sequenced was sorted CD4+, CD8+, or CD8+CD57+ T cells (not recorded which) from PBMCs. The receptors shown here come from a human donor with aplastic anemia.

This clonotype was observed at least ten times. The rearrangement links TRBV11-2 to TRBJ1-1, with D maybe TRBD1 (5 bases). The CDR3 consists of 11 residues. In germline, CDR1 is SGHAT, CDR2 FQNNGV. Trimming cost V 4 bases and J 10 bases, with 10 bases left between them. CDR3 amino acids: CASSSPRGAFF. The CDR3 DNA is TGTGCCAGCAGCTCCCCAAGGGGAGCTTTCTTT.

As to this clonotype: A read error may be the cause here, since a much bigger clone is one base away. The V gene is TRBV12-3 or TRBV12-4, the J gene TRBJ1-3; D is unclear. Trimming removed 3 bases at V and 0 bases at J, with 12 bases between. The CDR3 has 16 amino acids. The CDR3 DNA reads TGTGCCAGCAGTTTTGTTGAGTTTAGCTCTGGAAACACCATATATTTT. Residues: CASSFVEFSSGNTIYF.

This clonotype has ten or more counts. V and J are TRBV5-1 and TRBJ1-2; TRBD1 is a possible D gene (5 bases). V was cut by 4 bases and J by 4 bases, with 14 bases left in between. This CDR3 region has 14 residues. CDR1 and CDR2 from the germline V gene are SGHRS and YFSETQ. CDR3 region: CASSLKGDSYGYTF. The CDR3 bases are TGCGCCAGCAGCCTCAAAGGGGATTCCTATGGCTACACCTTC.

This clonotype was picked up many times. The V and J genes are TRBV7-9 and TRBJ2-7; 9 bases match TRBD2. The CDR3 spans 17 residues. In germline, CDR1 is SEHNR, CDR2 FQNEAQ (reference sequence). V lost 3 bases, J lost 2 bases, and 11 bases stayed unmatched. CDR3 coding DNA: TGTGCCAGCAGCTTGGTTGATAGCGGGGGACCTACCTACGAGCAGTACTTC. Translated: CASSLVDSGGPTYEQYF.

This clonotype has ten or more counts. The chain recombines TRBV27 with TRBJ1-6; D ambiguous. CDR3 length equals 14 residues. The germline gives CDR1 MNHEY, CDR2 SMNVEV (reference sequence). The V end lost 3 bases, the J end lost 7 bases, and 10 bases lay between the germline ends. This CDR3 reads CASSLVLRNSPLHF. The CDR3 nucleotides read TGTGCCAGCAGTTTGGTTTTGCGGAATTCACCCCTCCACTTT.

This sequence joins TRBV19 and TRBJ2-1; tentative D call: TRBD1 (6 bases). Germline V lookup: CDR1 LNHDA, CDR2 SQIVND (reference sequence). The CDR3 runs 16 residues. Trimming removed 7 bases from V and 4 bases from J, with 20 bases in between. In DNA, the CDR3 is TGTGCCAGTAAAACAGGGATTAGGGACACTTACAATGAGCAGTTCTTC. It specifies CASKTGIRDTYNEQFF.

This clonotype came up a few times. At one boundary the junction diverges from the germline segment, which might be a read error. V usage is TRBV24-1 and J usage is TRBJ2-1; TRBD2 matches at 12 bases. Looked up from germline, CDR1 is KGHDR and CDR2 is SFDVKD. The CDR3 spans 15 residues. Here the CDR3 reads CAISAPGLAGNEQFF. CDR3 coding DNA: TGTGCCATCAGTGCCCCGGGACTAGCGGGCAATGAGCAGTTCTTC.

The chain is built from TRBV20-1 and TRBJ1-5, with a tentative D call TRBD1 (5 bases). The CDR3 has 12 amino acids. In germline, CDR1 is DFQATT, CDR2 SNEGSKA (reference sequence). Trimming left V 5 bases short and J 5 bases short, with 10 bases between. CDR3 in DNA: TGCAGTGCTCGGGACCCCGATCAGCCCCAGCATTTT. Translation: CSARDPDQPQHF.

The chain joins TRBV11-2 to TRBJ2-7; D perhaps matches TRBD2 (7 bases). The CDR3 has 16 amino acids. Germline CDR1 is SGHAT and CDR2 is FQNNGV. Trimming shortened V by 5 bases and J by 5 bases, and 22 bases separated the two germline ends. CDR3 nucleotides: TGTGCCAGCAGCCCCCCTGGGGGGGGCCTTCGGGACGAGCAGTACTTC. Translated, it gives CASSPPGGGLRDEQYF.

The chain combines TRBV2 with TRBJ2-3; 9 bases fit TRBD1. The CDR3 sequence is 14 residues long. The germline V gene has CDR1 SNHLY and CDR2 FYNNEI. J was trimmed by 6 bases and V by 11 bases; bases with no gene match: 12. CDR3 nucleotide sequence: TGTGCCGGCTCAGTGGAGACAGGGGGGGATACGCAGTATTTT. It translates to CAGSVETGGDTQYF.

The CDR3 nucleotides are TGTGCCAGCAGCGCTAACAGGGATTCACCCCTCCACTTT. Protein: CASSANRDSPLHF. The gene calls are TRBV9 and TRBJ1-6, with D possibly matching TRBD1 (6 bases). The CDR3 has 13 residues. The V gene's germline CDR1 is SGDLS and CDR2 YYNGEE. The V gene lost 3 bases and the J gene lost 8 bases, with 9 bases spanning the gap.

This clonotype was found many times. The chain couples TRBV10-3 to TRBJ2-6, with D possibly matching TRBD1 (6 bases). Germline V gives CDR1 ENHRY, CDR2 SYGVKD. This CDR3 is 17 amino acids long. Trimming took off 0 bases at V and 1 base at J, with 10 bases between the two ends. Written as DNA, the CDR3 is TGTGCCATCAGTGAGTCGGGGGCGGGTTCTGGGGCCAACGTCCTGACTTTC. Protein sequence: CAISESGAGSGANVLTF.

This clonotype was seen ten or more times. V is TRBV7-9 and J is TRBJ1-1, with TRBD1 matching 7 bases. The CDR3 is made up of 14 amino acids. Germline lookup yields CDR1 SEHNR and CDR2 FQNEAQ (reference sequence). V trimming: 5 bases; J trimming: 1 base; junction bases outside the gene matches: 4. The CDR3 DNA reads TGTGCCAGCAGCCCCCGGGACAGGAACACTGAAGCTTTCTTT. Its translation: CASSPRDRNTEAFF.

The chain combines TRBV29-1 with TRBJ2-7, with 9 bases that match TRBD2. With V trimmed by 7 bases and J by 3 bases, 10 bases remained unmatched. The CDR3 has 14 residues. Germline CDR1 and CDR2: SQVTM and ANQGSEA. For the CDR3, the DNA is TGCAGCGGTGTACTAGCGGGCAAACTCTACGAGCAGTACTTC. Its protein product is CSGVLAGKLYEQYF.

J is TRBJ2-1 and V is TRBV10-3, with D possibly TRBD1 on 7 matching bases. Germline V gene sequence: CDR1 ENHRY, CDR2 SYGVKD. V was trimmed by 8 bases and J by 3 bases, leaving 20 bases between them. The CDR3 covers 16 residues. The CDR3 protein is CAIEGRNGTVYNEQFF. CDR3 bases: TGTGCCATCGAGGGGAGGAACGGGACAGTCTACAATGAGCAGTTCTTC.